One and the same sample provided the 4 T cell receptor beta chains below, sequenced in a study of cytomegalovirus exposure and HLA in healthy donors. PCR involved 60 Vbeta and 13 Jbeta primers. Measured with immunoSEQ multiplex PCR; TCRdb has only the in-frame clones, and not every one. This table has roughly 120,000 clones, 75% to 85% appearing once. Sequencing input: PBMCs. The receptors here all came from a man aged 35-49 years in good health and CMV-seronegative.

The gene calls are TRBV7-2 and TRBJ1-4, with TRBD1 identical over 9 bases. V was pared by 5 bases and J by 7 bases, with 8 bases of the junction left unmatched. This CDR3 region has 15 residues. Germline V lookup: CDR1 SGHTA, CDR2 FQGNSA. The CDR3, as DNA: TGTGCCAGCAGCACATCCGGGACAGGGACTGAAAAACTGTTTTTT. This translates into CASSTSGTGTEKLFF.

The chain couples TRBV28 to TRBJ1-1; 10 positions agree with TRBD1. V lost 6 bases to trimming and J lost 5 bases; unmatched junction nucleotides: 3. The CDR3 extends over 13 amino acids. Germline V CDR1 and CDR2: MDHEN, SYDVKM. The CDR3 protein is CASSGTGDTEAFF. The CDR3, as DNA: TGTGCCAGCAGCGGGACAGGGGATACTGAAGCTTTCTTT.

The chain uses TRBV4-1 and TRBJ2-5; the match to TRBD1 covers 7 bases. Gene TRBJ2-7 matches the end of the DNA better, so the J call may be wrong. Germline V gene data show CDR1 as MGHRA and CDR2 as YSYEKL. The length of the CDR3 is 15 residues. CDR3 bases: TGCGCCAGCAGCCAAGAAAACAGGGGAGCCTACGAGCAGTACTTC. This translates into CASSQENRGAYEQYF.

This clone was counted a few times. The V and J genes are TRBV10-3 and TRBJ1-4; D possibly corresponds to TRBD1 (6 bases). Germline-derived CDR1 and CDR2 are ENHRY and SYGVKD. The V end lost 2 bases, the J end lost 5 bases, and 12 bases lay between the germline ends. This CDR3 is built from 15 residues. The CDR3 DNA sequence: TGTGCCATCAGTGAGACCAGACAGGCAAATGAAAAACTGTTTTTT. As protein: CAISETRQANEKLFF.